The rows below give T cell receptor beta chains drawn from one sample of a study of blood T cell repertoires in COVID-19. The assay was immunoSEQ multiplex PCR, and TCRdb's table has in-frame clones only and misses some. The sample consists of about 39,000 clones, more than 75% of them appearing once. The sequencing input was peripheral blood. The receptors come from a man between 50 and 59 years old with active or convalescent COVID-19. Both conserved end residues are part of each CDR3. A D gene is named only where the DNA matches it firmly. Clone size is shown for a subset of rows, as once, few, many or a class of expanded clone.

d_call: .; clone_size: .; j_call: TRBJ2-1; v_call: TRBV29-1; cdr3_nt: TGCAGCGTTGAACCCACAGTCAATGAGCAGTTCTTC; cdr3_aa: CSVEPTVNEQFF
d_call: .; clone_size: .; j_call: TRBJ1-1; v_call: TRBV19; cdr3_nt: TGTGCCAGTAGTATTGGCAGGGTGAACACTGAAGCTTTCTTT; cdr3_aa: CASSIGRVNTEAFF
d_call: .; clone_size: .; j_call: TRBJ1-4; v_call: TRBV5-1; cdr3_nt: TGCGCCAGCAGCCTAGAGGGCGGGGGGGAAAAACTGTTTTTT; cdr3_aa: CASSLEGGGEKLFF
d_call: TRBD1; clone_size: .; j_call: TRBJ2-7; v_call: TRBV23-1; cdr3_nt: TGCGCCAGCAGTCACCCCGACAGGGTCCACGAGCAGTACTTC; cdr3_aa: CASSHPDRVHEQYF
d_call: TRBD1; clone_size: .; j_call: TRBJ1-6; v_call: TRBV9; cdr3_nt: TGTGCCAGCAGCCCCGACAGGGGGAATCCACCCCTCCACTTT; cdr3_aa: CASSPDRGNPPLHF
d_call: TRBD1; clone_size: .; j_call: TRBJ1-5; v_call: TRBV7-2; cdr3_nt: TGTGCCAGCAGCTTAAAGGGGGGACAGCCTAATCAGCCCCAGCATTTT; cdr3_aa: CASSLKGGQPNQPQHF
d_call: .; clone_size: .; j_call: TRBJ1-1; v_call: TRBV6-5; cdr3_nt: TGTGCCAGCAGTTACGAGGAGCAGGCTTTCTTT; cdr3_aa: CASSYEEQAFF
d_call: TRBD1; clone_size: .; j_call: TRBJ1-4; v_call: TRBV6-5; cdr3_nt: TGTGCCAGCAGCCCGGGACAGGCGAATGAAAAACTGTTTTTT; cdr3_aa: CASSPGQANEKLFF
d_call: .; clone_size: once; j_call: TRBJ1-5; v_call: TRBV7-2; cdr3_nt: TGTGCCAGCAGCTTCCAGGGAGGACAGCCCCAGCATTTT; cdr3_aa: CASSFQGGQPQHF
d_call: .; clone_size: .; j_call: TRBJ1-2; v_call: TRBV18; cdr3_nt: TGTGCCAGCTCACCACAGTCAGGGGACTATGGCTACACCTTC; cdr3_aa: CASSPQSGDYGYTF
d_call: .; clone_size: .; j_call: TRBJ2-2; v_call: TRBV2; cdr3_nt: TGTGCCAGCAGTGAAGTGCAACAGGGTACGGGGGAGCTGTTTTTT; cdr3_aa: CASSEVQQGTGELFF
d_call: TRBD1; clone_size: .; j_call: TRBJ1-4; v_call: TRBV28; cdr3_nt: TGTGCCAGCAGTACCGGGACAGGAGATGAAAAACTGTTTTTT; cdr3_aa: CASSTGTGDEKLFF
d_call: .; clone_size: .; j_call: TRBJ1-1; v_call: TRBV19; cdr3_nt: TGTGCCAGTACGGAAGGAGACCCCGTGGTGACTGAAGCTTTCTTT; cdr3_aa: CASTEGDPVVTEAFF
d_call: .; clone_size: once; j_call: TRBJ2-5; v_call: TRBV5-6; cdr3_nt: TGTGCCAGCAGCTTGTCCAACGGAGAGACCCAGTACTTC; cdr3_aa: CASSLSNGETQYF
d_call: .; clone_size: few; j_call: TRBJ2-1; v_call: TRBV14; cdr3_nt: TGTGCCAGCAGCCAAGATGTAGGGGGATCCTACAATGAGCAGTTCTTC; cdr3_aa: CASSQDVGGSYNEQFF
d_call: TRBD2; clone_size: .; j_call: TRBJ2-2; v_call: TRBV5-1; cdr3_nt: TGCGCCAGCAGCTTGCGCTCGGGAGGCGACGGGGAGCTGTTTTTT; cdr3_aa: CASSLRSGGDGELFF
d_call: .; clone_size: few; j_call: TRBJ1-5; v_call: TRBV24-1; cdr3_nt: TGTGCCACCAGTGGCGGGGCCGGCTTTCAGCCCCAGCATTTT; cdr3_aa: CATSGGAGFQPQHF
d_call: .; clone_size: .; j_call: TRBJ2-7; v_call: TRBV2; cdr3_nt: TGTGCCAGCAGGCCCGGACTTACCTACGAGCAGTACTTC; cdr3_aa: CASRPGLTYEQYF
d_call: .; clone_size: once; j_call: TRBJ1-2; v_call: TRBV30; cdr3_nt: TGTGCCTGGAGCGACGGGACAAATTCTCACTATGGCTACACCTTC; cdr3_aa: CAWSDGTNSHYGYTF
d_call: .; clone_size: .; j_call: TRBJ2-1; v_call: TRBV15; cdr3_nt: TGTGCCACCAGCAGAGATCGAGTCAATGAGCAGTTCTTC; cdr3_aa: CATSRDRVNEQFF
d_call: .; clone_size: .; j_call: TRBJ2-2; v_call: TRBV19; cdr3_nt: TGTGCCAGTGCTCAGGGGGGACGGGTTTACACCGGGGAGCTGTTTTTT; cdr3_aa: CASAQGGRVYTGELFF
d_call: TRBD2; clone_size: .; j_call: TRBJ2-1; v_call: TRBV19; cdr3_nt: TGTGCCACTTCTTCTAGCGGCCCCTACAATGAGCAGTTCTTC; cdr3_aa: CATSSSGPYNEQFF
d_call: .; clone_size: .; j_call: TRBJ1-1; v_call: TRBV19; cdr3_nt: TGTGCCAGTAGTACCCGAGGGGGTTACCAAGTGGCTTTCTTT; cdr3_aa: CASSTRGGYQVAFF
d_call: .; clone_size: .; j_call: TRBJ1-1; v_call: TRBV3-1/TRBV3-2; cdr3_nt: TGTGCCAGCAGCCAGGGGGACATTAACACTGAAGCTTTCTTT; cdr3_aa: CASSQGDINTEAFF
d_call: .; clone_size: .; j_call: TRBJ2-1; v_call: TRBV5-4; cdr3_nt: TGTGCCAGCAGCCCTGGACAGCCGTCCTACAATGAGCAGTTCTTC; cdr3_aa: CASSPGQPSYNEQFF
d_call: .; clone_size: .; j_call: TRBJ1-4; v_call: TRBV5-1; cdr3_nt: TGCGCCAGCAGCGCGGACACCGAAACTGGAAAACTGTTTTTT; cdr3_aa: CASSADTETGKLFF
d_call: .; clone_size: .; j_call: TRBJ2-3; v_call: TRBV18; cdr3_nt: TGTGCCAGCTCACCAAACCAAGGGCAGGGTCCCACAGATACGCAGTATTTT; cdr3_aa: CASSPNQGQGPTDTQYF
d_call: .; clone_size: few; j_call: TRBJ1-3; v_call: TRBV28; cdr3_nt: TGTGCCAGCAGCCCGGGGTTCCACACCATATATTTT; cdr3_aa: CASSPGFHTIYF
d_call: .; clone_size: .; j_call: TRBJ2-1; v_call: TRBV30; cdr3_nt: TGTGCCTGGAGTGTAGGGGTTGTCTCCTACAATGAGCAGTTCTTC; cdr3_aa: CAWSVGVVSYNEQFF
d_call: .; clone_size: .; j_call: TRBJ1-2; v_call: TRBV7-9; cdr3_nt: TGTGCCAGCAGCCCCCTCTCGGGGGGGTATGTCTATGGCTACACCTTC; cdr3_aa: CASSPLSGGYVYGYTF
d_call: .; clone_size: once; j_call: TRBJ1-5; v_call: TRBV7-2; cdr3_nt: TGTGCCAGCAGCTTAGCGTGGGGGGGCGGCGATCAGCCCCAGCATTTT; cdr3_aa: CASSLAWGGGDQPQHF
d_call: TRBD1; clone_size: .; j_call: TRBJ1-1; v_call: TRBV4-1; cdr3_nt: TGCGCCAGCAGCCAAGGACAGGGAAGGAACACTGAAGCTTTCTTT; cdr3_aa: CASSQGQGRNTEAFF
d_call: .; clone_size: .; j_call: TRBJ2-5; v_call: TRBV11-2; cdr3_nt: TGTGCCAGCAGCTTAGGACGACAGTTCCAAGAGACCCAGTACTTC; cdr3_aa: CASSLGRQFQETQYF
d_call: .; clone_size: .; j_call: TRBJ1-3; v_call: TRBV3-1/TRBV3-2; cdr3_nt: TGTGCCAGCAGCCTCAAGCGGGGGGGGGACACCATATATTTT; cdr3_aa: CASSLKRGGDTIYF
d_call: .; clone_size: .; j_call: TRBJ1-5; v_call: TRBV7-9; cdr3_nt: TGTGCCAGCAGCTTAAATAGGGAGAAGTGGCATTTT; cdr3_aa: CASSLNREKWHF
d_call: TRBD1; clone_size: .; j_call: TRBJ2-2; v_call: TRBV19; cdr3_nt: TGTGCCAGTATCAGAGGGGGCGCGGACACCGGGGAGCTGTTTTTT; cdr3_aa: CASIRGGADTGELFF
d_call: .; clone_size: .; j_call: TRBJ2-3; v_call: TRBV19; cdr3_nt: TGTGCCAGTAGTCTCACCGGGACACCGTCGGCAGATACGCAGTATTTT; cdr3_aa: CASSLTGTPSADTQYF
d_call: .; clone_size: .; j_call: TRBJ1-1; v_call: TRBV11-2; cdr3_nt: TGTGCCAGCAGCCCCCGGACTGAAGCTTTCTTT; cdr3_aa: CASSPRTEAFF
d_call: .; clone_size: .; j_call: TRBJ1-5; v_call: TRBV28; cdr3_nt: TGTGCCAGCAGTTTCATAAGGGGAAATCAGCCCCAGCATTTT; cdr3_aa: CASSFIRGNQPQHF
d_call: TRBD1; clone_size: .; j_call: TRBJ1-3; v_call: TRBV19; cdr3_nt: TGTGCCAGTAGTATGGACAGGTTTTCTGGAAACACCATATATTTT; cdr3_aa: CASSMDRFSGNTIYF
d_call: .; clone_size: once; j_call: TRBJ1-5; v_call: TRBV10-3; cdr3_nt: TGTGCCATCAGTGAGGGGCAGGGGTGGATCGGGAGCAATCAGCCCCAGCATTTT; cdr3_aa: CAISEGQGWIGSNQPQHF
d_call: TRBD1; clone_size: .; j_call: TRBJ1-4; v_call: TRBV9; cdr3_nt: TGTGCCAGCAGCGTAGAGGACAGGCCGAATGAAAAACTGTTTTTT; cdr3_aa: CASSVEDRPNEKLFF
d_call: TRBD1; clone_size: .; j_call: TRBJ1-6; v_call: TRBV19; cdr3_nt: TGTGCCAGTCGGCAGGGGGCTTCACCCCTCCACTTT; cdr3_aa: CASRQGASPLHF
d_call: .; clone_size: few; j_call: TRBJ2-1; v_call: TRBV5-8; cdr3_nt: TGTGCCAGTTTTTTTTATCTTCACAATGAGCAGTTCTTC; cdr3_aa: CASFFYLHNEQFF
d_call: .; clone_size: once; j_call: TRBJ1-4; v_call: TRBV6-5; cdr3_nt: TGTGCCAGCAGTACAGGGAGGGGTGAAAAACTGTTTTTT; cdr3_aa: CASSTGRGEKLFF
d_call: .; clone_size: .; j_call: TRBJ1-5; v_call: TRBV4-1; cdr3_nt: TGCGCCAGCAGCCAAGCAGGGTATAGCAATCAGCCCCAGCATTTT; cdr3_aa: CASSQAGYSNQPQHF
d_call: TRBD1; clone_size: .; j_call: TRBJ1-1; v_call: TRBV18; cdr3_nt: TGTGCCAGCTCACCACCAGGGACAGGGGGCTTCACTGAAGCTTTCTTT; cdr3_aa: CASSPPGTGGFTEAFF
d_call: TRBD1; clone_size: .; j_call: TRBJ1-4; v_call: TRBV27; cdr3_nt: TGTGCCAGCAGTAAGAGGACAGGGGGAGGTGAAAAACTGTTTTTT; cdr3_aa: CASSKRTGGGEKLFF
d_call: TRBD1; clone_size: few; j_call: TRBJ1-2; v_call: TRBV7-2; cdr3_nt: TGTGCCAGCAGCTTAGGGACAGGGCTCGCCTCATATGGCTACACCTTC; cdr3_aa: CASSLGTGLASYGYTF
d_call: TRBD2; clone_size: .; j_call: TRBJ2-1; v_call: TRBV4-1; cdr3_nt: TGCGCCAGCAGCCAAGGGAGCGGGGGGGCATTCAATGAGCAGTTCTTC; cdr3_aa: CASSQGSGGAFNEQFF
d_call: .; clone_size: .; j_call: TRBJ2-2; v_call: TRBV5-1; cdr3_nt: TGCGCCACCTCGGAGGGCCGAGGCACCGGGGAGCTGTTTTTT; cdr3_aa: CATSEGRGTGELFF
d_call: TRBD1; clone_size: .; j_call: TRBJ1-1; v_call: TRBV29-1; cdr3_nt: TGCAGCGTTGGACAGGGAACCACTGAAGCTTTCTTT; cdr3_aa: CSVGQGTTEAFF
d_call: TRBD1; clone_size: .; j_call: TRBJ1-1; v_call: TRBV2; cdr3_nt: TGTGCCAGCAGTGAAGCTACAGGGGTGGGCACTGAAGCTTTCTTT; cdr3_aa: CASSEATGVGTEAFF
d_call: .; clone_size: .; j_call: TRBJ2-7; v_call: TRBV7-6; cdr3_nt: TGTGCCAGCAGCCCTTACCCAAGGGGGAAGGGGGTTTACGAGCAGTACTTC; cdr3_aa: CASSPYPRGKGVYEQYF
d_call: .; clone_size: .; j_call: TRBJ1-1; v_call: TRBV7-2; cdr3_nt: TGTGCCACTCACCGGGTGAGGCACACTGAAGCTTTCTTT; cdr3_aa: CATHRVRHTEAFF
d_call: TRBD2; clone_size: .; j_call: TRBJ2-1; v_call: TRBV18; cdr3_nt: TGTGCCAGCTCACCTCTGACTAGCGGGGGGGCCGGTTACAATGAGCAGTTCTTC; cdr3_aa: CASSPLTSGGAGYNEQFF
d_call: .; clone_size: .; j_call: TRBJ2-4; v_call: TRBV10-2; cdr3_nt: TGCGCCAGCAGTGATTCGGGACTAGCCAAAAACATTCAGTACTTC; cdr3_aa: CASSDSGLAKNIQYF
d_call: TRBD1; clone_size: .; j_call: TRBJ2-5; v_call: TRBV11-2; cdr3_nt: TGTGCCAGCGAGGAAAGGGGGCTGCGGGAGACCCAGTACTTC; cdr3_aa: CASEERGLRETQYF
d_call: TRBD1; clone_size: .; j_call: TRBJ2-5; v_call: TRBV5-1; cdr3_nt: TGCGCCAGCAGCTTGTTAGGGGCAGGGGGCCAAGAGACCCAGTACTTC; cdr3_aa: CASSLLGAGGQETQYF